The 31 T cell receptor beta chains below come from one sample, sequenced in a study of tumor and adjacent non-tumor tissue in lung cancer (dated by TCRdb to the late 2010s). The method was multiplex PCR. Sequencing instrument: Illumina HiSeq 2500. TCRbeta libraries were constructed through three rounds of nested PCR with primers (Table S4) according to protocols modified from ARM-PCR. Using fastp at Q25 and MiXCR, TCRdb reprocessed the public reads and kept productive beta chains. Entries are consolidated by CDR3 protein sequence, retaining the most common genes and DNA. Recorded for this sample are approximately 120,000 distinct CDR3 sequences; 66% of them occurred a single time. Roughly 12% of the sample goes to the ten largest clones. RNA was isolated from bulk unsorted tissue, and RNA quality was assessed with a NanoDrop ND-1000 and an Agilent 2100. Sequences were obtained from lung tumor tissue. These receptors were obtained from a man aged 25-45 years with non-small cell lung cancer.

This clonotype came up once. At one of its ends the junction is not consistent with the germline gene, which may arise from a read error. The CDR3 coding sequence is TGCAGCGTTGTGGCAGGGTGTGGCTACACTTTC. The encoded protein is CSVVAGCGYTF. The chain recombines TRBV29-1 with TRBJ1-2, with D possibly TRBD1 on 5 matching bases. Germline V gene sequence: CDR1 SQVTM, CDR2 ANQGSEA. The CDR3 length is 11 residues.

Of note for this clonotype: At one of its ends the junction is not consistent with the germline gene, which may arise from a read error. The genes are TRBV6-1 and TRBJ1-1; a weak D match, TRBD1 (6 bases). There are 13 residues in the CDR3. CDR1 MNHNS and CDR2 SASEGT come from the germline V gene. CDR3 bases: TGTGTCAGCAGCAACAGGGTGCTGACTGAAGCCTTCTTT. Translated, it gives CVSSNRVLTEAFF.

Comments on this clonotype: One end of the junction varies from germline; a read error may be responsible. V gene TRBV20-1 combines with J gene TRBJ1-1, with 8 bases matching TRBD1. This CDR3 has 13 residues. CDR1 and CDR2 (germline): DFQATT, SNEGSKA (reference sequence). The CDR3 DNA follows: TGCAGTGTTAGAGGCAGGGGGCGCACTGAAGCATTCTTT. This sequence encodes CSVRGRGRTEAFF.

In DNA, the CDR3 is TGTGCCAGCAGCAGTGGACAGGGGTTTAATGGCTACACCTTC. Amino acids: CASSSGQGFNGYTF. The genes are TRBV11-2 and TRBJ1-2; the match to TRBD1 covers 9 bases. V was clipped by 5 bases and J by 6 bases; unmatched bases: 7. Germline V gene lookup returns CDR1 SGHAT and CDR2 FQNNGV. The CDR3 loop spans 14 amino acids.

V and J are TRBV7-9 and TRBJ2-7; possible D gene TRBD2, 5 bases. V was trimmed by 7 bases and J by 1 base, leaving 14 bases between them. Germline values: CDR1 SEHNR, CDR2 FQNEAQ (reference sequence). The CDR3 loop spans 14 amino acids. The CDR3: CASTRGEGSYEQYF. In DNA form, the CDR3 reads TGTGCCAGCACTAGAGGTGAGGGTTCCTACGAGCAGTACTTC.

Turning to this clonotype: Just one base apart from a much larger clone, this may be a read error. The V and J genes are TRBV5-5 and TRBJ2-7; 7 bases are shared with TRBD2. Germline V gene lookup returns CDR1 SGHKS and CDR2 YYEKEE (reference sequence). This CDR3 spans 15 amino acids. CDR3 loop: CASRLDGGGSYEQYF. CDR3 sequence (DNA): TGTGCCAGCAGGTTGGATGGGGGGGGTTCTTACGAGCAGTACTTC.

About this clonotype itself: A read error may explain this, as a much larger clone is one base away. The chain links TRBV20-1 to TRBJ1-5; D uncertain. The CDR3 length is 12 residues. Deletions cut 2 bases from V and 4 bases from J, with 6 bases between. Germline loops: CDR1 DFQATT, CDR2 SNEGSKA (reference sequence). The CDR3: CSARNLNQPQHF. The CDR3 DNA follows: TGCAGTGCTAGAAACTTAAATCAGCCCCAGCATTTT.

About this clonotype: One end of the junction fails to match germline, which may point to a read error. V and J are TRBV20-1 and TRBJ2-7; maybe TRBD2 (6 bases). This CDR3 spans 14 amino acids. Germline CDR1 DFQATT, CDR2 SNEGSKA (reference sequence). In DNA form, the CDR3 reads TGCAATGCTAGTTTCGCCGGGAGCTGGGACGAGCAGTACTTC. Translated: CNASFAGSWDEQYF.

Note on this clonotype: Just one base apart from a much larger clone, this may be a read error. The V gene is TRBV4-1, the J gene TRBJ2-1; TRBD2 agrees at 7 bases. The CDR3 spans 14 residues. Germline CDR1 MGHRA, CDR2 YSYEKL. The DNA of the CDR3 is TGCGTCAGCAGCCAAGTGGGGAGGGTCCATGAGCAGTTCTTC. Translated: CVSSQVGRVHEQFF.

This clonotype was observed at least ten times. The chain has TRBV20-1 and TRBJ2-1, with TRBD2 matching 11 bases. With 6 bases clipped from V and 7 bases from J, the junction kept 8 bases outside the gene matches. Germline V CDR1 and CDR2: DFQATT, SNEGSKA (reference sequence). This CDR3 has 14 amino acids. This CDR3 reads CSAPTSGDLNEQFF. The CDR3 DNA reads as TGCAGTGCCCCGACTAGCGGGGACCTTAATGAGCAGTTCTTC.

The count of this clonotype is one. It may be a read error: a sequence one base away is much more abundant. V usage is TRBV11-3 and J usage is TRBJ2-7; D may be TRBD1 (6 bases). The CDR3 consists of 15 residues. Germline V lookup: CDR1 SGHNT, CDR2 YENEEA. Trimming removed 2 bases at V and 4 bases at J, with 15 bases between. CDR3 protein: CASSLISEQGYEQYF. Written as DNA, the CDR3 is TGTGCCAGCAGCTTAATATCGGAACAGGGTTACGAGCAGTACTTC.

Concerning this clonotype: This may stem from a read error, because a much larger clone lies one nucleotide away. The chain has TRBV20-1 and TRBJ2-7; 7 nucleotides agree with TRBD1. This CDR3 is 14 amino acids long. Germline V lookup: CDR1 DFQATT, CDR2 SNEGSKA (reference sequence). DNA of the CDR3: TGCAGTGCTAGAGAGGTAGGGGGCGGATACGAGCGGTACTTC. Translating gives CSAREVGGGYERYF.

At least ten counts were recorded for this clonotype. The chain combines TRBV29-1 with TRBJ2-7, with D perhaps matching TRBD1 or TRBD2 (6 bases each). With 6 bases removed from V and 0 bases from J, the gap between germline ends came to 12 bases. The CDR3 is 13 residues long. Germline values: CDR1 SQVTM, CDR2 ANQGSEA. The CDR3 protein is CSVGRGLSYEQYF. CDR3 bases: TGCAGCGTGGGACGGGGGCTCTCCTACGAGCAGTACTTC.

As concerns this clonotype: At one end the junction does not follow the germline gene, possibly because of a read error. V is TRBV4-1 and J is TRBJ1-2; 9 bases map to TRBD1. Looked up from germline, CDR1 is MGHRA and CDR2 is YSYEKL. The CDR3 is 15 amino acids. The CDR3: CASSPNRGRHYGCTF. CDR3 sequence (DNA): TGCGCCAGCAGCCCAAACAGGGGGCGACACTATGGCTGCACTTTC.

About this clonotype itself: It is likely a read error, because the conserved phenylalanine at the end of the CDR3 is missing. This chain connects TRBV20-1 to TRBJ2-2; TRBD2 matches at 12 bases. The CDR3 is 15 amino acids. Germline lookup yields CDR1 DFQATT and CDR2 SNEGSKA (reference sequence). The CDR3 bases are TGCAGTGCCCGTAGCTGGACTAGCGGGACCGGGGAACTGTTTTCT. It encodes CSARSWTSGTGELFS.

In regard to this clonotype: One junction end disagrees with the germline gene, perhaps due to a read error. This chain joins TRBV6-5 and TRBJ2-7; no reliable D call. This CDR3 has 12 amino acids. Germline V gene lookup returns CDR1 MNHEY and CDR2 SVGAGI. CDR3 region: CASSQSAYEQYF. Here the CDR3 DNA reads TGTGCCAGCAGTCAGTCAGCCTACGAGCAGTATTTC.

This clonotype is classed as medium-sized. The CDR3 region has the DNA TGTGCCAGCAGCTCATACCGGGAAAGAGGAAACACCATATATTTT. The encoded protein is CASSSYRERGNTIYF. The chain carries TRBV11-1 and TRBJ1-3; D remains unclear. This CDR3 comprises 15 residues. Trimming shortened V by 4 bases and J by 4 bases, and 14 bases separated the two germline ends. Germline CDR1 is SGHAT and CDR2 is FQDESV (reference sequence). The variable domain in full, with the rest retrieved from reference TRBV11-1 and TRBJ1-3, is EAEVAQSPRYKITEKSQAVAFWCDPISGHATLYWYRQILGQGPELLVQFQDESVVDDSQLPKDRFSAERLKGVDSTLKIQPAELGDSAMYLCASSSYRERGNTIYFGEGSWLTVV.

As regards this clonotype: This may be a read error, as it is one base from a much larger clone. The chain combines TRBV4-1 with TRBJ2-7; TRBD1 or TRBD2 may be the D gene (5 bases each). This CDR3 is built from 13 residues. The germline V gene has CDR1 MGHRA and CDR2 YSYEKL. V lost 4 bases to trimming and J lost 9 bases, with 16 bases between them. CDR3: CASSPGRGKGQYF. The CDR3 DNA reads TGCGCCAGCAGCCCGGGACGGGGAAAGGGGCAGTACTTC.

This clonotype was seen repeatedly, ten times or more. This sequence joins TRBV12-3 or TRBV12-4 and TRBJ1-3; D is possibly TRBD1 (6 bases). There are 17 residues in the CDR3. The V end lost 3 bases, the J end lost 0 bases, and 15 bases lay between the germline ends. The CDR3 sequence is CASSLYRQAVSGNTIYF. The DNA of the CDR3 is TGTGCCAGCAGTTTGTACCGACAGGCGGTCTCTGGAAACACCATATATTTT.

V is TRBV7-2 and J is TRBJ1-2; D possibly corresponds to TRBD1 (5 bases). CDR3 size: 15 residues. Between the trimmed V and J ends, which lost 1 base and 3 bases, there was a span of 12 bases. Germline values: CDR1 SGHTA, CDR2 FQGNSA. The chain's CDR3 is CASSLVGDPYYGYTF. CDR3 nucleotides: TGTGCCAGCAGCTTAGTGGGGGATCCCTACTATGGCTACACCTTC.

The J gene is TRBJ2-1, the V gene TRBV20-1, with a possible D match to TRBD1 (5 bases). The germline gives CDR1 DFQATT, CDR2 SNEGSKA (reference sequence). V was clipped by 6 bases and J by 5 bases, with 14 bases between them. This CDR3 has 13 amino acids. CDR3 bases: TGCAGTGCGAAGGAAGGGGCCAACAATGAGCAGTTCTTC. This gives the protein CSAKEGANNEQFF.

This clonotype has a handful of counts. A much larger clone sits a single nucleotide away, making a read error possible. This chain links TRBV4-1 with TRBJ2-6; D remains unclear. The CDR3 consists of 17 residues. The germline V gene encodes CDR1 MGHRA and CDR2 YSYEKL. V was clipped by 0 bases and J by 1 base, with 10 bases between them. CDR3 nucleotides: TGCGCCAGCAGCCAAGAACCACATGGATCTGGGGCCAACGTCCTGACTTTC. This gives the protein CASSQEPHGSGANVLTF.

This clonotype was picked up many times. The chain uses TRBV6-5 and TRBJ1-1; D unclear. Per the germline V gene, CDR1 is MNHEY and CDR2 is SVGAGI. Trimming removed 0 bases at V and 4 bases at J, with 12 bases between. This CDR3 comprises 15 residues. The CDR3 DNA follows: TGTGCCAGCAGTTACTCGAAAGGGAGAGGCACTGAAGCTTTCTTT. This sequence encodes CASSYSKGRGTEAFF.

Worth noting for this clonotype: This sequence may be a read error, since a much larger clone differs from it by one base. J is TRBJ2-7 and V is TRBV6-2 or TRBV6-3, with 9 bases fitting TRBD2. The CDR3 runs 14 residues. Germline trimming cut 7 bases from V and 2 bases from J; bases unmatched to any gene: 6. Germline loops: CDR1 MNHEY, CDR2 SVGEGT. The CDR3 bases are TGTGCCAGCATGAAAGCGGGAGGAACCTACGAGCAGTACTTC. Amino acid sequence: CASMKAGGTYEQYF.

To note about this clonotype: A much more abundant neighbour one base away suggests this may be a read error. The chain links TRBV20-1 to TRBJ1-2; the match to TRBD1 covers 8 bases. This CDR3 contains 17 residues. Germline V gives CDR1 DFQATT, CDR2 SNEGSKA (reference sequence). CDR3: CSTRIVAGQGAMNGYTF. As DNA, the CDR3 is TGCAGTACTAGGATTGTTGCAGGACAGGGTGCTATGAATGGCTACACCTTC.

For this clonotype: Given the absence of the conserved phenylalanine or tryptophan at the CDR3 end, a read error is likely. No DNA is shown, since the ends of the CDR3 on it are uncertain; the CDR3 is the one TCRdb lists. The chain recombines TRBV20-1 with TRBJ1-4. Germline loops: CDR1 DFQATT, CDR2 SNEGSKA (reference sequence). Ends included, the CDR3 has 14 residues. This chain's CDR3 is CSAWVFNVAKNCFL.

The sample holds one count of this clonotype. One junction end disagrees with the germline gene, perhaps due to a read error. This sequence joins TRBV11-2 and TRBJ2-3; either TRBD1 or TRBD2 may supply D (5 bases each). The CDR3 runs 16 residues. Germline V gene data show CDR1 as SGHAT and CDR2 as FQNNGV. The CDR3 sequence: CVSSLLSPGAQDTQYF. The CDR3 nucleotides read TGTGTCAGCAGCTTACTGTCTCCCGGGGCGCAAGATACGCAGTATTTT. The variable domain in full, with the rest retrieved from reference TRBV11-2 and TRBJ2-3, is EAGVAQSPRYKIIEKRQSVAFWCNPISGHATLYWYQQILGQGPKLLIQFQNNGVVDDSQLPKDRFSAERLKGVDSTLKIQPAKLEDSAVYLCVSSLLSPGAQDTQYFGPGTRLTVL.

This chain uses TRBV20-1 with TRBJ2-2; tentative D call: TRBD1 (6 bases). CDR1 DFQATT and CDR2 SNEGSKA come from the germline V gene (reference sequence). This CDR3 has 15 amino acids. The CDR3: CDATRNRERTGELFF. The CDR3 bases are TGCGATGCTACAAGGAACAGGGAGAGGACCGGGGAGCTGTTTTTT.

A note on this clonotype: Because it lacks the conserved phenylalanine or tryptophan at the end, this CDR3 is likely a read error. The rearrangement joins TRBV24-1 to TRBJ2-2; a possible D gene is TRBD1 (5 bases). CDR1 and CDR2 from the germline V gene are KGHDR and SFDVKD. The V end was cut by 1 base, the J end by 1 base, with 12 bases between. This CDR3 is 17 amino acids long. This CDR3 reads CATSDFEEQGNTGELFL. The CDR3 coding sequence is TGTGCCACCAGTGATTTTGAGGAGCAGGGGAACACCGGGGAGCTGTTTTTA.

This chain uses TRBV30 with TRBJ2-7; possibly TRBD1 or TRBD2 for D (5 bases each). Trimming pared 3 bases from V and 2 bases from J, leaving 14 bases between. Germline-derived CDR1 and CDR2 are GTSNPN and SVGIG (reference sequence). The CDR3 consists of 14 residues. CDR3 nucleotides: TGTGCCTGGAGCCAAGGGGACGGAGCCTACGAGCAGTACTTC. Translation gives CAWSQGDGAYEQYF.

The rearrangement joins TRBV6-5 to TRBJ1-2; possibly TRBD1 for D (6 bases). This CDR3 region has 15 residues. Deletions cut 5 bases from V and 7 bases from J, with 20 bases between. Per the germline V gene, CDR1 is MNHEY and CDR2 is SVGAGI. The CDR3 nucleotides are TGTGCCAGCAGTATAGGGGGGGGGCAGGGGTCTGGCTACACCTTC. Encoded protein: CASSIGGGQGSGYTF.